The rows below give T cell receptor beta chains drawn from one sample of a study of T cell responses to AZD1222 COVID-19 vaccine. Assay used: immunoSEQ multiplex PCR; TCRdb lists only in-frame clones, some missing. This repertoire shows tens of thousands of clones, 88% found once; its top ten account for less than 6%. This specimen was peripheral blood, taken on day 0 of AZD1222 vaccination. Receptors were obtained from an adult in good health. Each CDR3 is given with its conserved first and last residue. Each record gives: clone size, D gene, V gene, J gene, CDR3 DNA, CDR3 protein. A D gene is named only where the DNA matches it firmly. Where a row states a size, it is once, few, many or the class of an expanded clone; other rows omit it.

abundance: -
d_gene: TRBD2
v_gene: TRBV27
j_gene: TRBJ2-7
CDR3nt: TGTGCCAGCAGTTTAAATATACTAGCGGAAGTCTACGAGCAGTACTTC
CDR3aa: CASSLNILAEVYEQYF

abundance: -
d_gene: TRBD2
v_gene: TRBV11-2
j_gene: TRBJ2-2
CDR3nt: TGTGCCAGCAGCCCCGTACGGGGGGACACCGGGGAGCTGTTTTTT
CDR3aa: CASSPVRGDTGELFF

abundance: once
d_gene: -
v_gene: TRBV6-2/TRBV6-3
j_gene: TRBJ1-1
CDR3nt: TGTGCCAGCAGTTACGAGTTCTTAGGGAACCCTGAAGCTTTCTTT
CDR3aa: CASSYEFLGNPEAFF

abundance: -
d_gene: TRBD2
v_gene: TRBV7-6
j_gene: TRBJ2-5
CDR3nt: TGTGCCAGCAGCTCCGGGACTAGCGGGAAAGAGACCCAGTACTTC
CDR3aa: CASSSGTSGKETQYF

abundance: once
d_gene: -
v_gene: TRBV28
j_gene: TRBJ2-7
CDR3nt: TGTGCCAGCAGTTCCCTAGCGACCAGCTCCTACGAGCAGTACTTC
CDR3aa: CASSSLATSSYEQYF

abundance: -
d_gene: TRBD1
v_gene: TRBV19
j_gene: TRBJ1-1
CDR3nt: TGTGCCAGTAGTCCCCTGGGAGGGGGCCTGGACACTGAAGCTTTCTTT
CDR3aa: CASSPLGGGLDTEAFF

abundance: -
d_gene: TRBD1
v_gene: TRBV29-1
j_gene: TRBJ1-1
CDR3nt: TGCAGCGCCGAAGGGACAGGGGTCTCTGAAGCTTTCTTT
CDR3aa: CSAEGTGVSEAFF

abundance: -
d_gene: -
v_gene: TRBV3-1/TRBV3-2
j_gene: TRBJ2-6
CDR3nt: TGTGCCAGCAGCCAAGATCAGGGCCGCTCTGGGGCCAACGTCCTGACTTTC
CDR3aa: CASSQDQGRSGANVLTF

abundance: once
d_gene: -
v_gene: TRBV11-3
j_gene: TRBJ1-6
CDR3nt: TGTGCCAGCAGCTCGGACAGTTATAATTCACCCCTCCACTTT
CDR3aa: CASSSDSYNSPLHF

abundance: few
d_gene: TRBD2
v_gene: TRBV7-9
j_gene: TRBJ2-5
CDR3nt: TGTGCCAGCAACGCAGGACTAGCGGGAGGCGGAGAGACCCAGTACTTC
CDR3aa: CASNAGLAGGGETQYF

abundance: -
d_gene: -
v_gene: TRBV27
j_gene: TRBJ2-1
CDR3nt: TGTGCCAGCAGCAAATACTCACGACAGGTCCAGTTCTTC
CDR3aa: CASSKYSRQVQFF

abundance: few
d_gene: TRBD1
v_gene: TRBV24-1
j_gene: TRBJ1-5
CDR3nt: TGTGCCACCAGTGATCCGGGCAGGGGGTGGGCAAATCAGCCCCAGCATTTT
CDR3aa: CATSDPGRGWANQPQHF

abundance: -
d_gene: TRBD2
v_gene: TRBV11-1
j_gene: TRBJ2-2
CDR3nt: TGTGCCAGCAGCTCCCGGACTAGCTCCGGGGAGCTGTTTTTT
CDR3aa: CASSSRTSSGELFF

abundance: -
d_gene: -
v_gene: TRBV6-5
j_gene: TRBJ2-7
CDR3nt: TGTGCCAGCAGTTACAGAGGCGAGCAGTACTTC
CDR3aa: CASSYRGEQYF

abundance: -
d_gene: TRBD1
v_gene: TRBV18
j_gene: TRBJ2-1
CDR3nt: TGTGCCAGCTCACTCGGGACAGCCCCAAGTAATGAGCAGTTCTTC
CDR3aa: CASSLGTAPSNEQFF

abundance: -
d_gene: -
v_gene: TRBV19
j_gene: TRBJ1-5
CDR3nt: TGTGCCAGTAGTTTGGGTGGTGAGGGGGGCCGTTGGCCCCAGCATTTT
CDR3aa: CASSLGGEGGRWPQHF

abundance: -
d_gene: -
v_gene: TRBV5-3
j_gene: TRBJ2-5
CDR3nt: TGTGCCAATTTTGAGGAGTACTTC
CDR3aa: CANFEEYF

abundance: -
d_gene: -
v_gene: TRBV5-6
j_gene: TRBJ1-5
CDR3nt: TGTGCCAGCAGCTTTCTGGGACCCAATCAGCCCCAGCATTTT
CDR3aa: CASSFLGPNQPQHF

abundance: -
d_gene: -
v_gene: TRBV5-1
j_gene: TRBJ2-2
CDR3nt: TGCGCCAGCAGCTTGGAGGCCGGGGAGCTGTTTTTT
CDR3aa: CASSLEAGELFF

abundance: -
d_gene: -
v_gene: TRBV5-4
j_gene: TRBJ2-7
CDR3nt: TGTGCCAGCAGCTTGGAACAGGGAGGCTACGAGCAGTACTTC
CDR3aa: CASSLEQGGYEQYF

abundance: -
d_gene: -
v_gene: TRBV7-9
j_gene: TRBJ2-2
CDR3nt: TGTGCCAGCAGCGCTTGGGACACCAACACCGGGGAGCTGTTTTTT
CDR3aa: CASSAWDTNTGELFF

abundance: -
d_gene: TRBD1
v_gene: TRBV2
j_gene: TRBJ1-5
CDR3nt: TGTGCCAGCAGTGAGTTAAGACAGGGGGGCAATCAGCCCCAGCATTTT
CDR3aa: CASSELRQGGNQPQHF

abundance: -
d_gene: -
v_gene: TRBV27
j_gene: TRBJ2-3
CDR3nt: TGTGCCAGCAGTCCCCGATTCTACACAGATACGCAGTATTTT
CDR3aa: CASSPRFYTDTQYF

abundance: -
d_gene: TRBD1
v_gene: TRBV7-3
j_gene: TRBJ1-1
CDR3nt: TGTGCCAGCAGCGCGGGACAGGGAGGGTCTGAAGCTTTCTTT
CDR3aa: CASSAGQGGSEAFF

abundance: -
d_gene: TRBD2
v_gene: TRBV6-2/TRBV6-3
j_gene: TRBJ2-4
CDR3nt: TGTGCCAGCAGTTCCGATAGGCGGGAGGGCGCGGGTACCAAAAACATTCAGTACTTC
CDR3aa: CASSSDRREGAGTKNIQYF

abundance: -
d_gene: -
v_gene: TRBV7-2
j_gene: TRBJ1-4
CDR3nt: TGTGCCAGCAGCCCCAGAAGGGGGGGTAATGAAAAACTGTTTTTT
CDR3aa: CASSPRRGGNEKLFF

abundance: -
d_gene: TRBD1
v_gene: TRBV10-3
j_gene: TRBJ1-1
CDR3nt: TGTGCCATCAGTGAGCCACGACAGGGGGGAACTGAAGCTTTCTTT
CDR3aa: CAISEPRQGGTEAFF

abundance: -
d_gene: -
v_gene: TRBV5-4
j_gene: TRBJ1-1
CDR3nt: TGTGCCAGCAGGCCCGGCGGTTTGGGGGGGAACACTGAAGCTTTCTTT
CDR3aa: CASRPGGLGGNTEAFF

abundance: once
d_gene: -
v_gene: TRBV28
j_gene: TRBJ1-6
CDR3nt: TGTGCCAGCAGCCCCGGACAGCGGAGTTCACCCCTCCACTTT
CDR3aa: CASSPGQRSSPLHF

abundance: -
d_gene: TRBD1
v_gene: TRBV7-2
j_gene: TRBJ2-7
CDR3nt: TGTGCCAGCAGCTTTCGGACAGGAGACGAGCAGTACTTC
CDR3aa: CASSFRTGDEQYF

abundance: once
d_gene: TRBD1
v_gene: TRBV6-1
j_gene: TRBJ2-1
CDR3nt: TGTGCCAGCAGTGCCTACGGGACAGGTACCTACAATGAGCAGTTCTTC
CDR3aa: CASSAYGTGTYNEQFF

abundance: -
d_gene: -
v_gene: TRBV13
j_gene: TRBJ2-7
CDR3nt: TGTGCCAGCAGCTTAGGGGGGGTCGGCTACGAGCAGTACTTC
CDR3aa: CASSLGGVGYEQYF

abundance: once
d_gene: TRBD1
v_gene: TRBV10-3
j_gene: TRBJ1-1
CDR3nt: TGTGCCATCAGCAAAACCGGGACAGGGGCGCCACCAGGGACTGAAGCTTTCTTT
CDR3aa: CAISKTGTGAPPGTEAFF

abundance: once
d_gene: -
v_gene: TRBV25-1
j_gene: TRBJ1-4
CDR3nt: TGTGCCAGCAGTGAATTTTCGGGGATTCTACAAGAAAAACTGTTTTTT
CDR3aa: CASSEFSGILQEKLFF

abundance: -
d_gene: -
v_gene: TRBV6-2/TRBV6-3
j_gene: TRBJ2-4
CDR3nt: TGTGCCAGCAGTTACCGTCATCAAGTGACCAAAAACATTCAGTACTTC
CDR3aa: CASSYRHQVTKNIQYF

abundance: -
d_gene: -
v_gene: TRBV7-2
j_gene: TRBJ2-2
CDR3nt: TGTGCCAGCAGCATAGGTCAGGGGGGGACGATCGGGGAGCTGTTTTTT
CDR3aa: CASSIGQGGTIGELFF

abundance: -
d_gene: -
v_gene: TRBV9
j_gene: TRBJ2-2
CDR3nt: TGTGCCAGCAGCGTAGGGACCCCGGGGTTCGGGGAGCTGTTTTTT
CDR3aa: CASSVGTPGFGELFF

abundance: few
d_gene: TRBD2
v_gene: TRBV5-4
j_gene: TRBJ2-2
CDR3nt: TGTGCCAGCAGCTTGGGGGGCCTAGCGGCTTCCGGGGAGCTGTTTTTT
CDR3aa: CASSLGGLAASGELFF

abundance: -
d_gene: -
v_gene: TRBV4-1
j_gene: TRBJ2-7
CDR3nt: TGCGCCAGCAGCCATCCATCTGCAGGGGCGAAGAGGGACGAGCAGTACTTC
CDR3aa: CASSHPSAGAKRDEQYF

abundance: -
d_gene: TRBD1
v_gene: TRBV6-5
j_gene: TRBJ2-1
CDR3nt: TGTGCCAGCACCCTTGGGACAGGGGCCTACAATGAGCAGTTCTTC
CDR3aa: CASTLGTGAYNEQFF

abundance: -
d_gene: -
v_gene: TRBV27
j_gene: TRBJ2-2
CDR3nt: TGTGCCAGCAGCCCCGGACGGGGGAACACCGGGGAGCTGTTTTTT
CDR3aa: CASSPGRGNTGELFF

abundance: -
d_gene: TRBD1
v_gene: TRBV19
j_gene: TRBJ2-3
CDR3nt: TGTGCCAGTAGGAGTAAGCGGACAGGGGAAAGAGATACGCAGTATTTT
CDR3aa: CASRSKRTGERDTQYF

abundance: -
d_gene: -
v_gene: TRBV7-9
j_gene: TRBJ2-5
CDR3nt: TGTGCCAGCAGCTTAGGGCTACTCCACACGGAGGCAGAGGAGACCCAGTACTTC
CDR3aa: CASSLGLLHTEAEETQYF

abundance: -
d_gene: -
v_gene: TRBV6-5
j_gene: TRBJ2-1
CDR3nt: TGTGCCAGCAAAAACAGGGTTACCTACAATGAGCAGTTCTTC
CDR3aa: CASKNRVTYNEQFF

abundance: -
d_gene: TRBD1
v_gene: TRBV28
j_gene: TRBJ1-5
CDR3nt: TGTGCCAGCAGTTCGGGACAGCGCAATCAGCCCCAGCATTTT
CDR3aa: CASSSGQRNQPQHF

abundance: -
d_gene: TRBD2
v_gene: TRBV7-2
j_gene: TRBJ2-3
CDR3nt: TGTGCCAGCACTTCTAGCGGGAGTATAGATACGCAGTATTTT
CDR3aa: CASTSSGSIDTQYF

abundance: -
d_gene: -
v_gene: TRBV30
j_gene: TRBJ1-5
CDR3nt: TGTGCCTGGAGTGACACCAACGGCCAGCCCCAGCATTTT
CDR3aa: CAWSDTNGQPQHF

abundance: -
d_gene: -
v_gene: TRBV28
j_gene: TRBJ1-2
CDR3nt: TGTGCCAGCAGTCCGAACTATGGCTACACCTTC
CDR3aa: CASSPNYGYTF

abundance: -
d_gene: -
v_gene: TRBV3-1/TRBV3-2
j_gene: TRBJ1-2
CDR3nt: TGTGCCAGCAGCCGCGCAACTGGCGCCCTAGCTGGCTACACCTTC
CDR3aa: CASSRATGALAGYTF

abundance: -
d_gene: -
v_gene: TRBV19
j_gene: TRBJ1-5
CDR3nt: TGTGCCAGTAGTATCATGGACAGTGGCAATCAGCCCCAGCATTTT
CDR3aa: CASSIMDSGNQPQHF

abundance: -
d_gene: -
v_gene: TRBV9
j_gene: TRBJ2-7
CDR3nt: TGTGCCAGCAGCCCCACTCCAGGGGCAGAGGAGCAGTACTTC
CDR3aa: CASSPTPGAEEQYF

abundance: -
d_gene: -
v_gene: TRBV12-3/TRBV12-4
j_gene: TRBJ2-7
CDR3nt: TGTGCCAGCAGTTTAGGGCTGTCGGTCGAGCAGTACTTC
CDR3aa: CASSLGLSVEQYF

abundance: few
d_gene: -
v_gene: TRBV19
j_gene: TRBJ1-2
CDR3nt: TGTGCCAGTAGTTTCGCAGGGGACTATGGCTACACCTTC
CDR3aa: CASSFAGDYGYTF

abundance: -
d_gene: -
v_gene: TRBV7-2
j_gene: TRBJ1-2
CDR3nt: TGTGCCAGCAGCTTAAGTGGTGCCCCGCTTCTGAACTATGGCTACACCTTC
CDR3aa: CASSLSGAPLLNYGYTF